This T cell receptor (beta chain) was identified during a study of Graves' ophthalmopathy and Graves' hyperthyroidism. Turning to the study itself: Ahead of any treatment, peripheral blood was obtained at the initial diagnosis. Study conclusions and caveats: Blood contained most expanded thyroid clonotypes exceeding 0.001 frequency.

This clonotype was observed many times. What it recognizes is unknown. The CDR3 consists of 14 residues. Trimming stripped 1 base from V and 0 bases from J, with 7 bases between. The germline gives CDR1 SGHVS, CDR2 FNYEAQ. The authors diagnosed from clinical symptoms, serum thyroxine, TRAb, thyroid ultrasound and orbital computed tomography. RNA served as the template for amplifying TCR beta CDR3 regions. The workflow started with a first-round RT-PCR run with HTBI primers and then moved on to a second-round multiplex PCR. TCRdb reprocessed the multiplex PCR reads via MiXCR and lists one record per CDR3 protein. Of hundreds of thousands of distinct CDR3 sequences in the sample, 35% to 45% were seen once.

Input material: peripheral blood. The source of this sequence is an adult man with Graves' ophthalmopathy. The chain recombines TRBV7-6 with TRBJ2-7, with TRBD1 as a possible D gene (6 bases). CDR3 coding DNA: TGTGCCAGCAGCTTAGGCAGGGGCTCCTACGAGCAGTACTTC. This sequence encodes CASSLGRGSYEQYF.